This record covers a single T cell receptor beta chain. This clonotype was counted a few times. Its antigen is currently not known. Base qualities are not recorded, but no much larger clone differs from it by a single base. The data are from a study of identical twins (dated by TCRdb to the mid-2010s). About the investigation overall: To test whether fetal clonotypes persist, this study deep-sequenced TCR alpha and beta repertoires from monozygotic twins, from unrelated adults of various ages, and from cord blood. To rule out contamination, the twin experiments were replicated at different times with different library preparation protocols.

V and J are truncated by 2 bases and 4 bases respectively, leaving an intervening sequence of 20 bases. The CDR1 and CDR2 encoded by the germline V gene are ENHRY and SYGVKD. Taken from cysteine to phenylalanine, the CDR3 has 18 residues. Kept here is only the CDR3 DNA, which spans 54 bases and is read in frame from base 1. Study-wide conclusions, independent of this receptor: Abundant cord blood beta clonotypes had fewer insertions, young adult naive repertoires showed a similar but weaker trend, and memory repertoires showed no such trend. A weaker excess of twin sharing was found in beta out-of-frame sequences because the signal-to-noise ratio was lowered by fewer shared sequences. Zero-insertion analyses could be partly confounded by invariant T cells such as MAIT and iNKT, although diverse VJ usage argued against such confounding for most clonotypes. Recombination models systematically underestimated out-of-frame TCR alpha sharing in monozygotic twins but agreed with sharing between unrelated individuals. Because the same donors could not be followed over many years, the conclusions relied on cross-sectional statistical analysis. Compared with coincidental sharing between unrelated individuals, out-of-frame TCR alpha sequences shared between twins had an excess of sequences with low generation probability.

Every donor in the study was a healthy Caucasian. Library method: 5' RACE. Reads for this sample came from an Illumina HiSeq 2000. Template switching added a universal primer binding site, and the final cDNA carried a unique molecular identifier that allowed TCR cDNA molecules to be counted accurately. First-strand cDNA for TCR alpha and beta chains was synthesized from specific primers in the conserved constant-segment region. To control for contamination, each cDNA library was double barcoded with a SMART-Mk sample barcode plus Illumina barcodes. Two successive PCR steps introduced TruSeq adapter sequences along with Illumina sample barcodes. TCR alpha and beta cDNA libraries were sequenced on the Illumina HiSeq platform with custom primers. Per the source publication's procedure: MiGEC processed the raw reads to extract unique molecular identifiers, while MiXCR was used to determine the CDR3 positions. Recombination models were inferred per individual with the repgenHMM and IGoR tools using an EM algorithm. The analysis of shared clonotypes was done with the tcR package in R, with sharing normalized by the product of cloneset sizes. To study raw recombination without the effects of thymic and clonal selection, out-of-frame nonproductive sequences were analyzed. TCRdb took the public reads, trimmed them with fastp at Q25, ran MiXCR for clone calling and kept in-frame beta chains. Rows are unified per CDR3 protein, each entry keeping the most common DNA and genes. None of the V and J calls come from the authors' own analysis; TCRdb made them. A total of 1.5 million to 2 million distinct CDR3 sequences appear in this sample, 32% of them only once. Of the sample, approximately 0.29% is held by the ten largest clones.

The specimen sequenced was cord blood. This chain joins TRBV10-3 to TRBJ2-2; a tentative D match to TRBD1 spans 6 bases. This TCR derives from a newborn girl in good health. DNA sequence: TGTGCCATCAGTGAGCGGACCACATGGGCCAGGGGCACCGGGGAGCTGTTTTTT. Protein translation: CAISERTTWARGTGELFF.